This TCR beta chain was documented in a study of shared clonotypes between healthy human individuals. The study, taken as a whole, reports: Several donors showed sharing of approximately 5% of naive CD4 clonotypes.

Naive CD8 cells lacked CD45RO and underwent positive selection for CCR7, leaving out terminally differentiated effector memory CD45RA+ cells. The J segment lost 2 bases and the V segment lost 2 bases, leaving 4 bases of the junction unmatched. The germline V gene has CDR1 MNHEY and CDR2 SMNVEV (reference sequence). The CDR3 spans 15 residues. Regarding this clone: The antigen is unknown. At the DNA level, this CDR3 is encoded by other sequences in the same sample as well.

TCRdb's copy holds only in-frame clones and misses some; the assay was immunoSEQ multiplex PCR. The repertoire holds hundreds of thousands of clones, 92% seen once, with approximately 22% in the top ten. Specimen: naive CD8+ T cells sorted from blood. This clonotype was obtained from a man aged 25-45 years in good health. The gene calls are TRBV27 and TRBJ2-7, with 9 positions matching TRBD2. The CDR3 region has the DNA TGTGCCAGCAGTTTAATTGCGGGAGGGCCCTACGAGCAGTACTTC. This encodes CASSLIAGGPYEQYF.